This T cell receptor (beta chain) was sequenced during a study of post-analysis software for immune sequencing data. Study-level information: Multiple sclerosis in the patients followed relapsing-remitting, secondary progressive and progressive-relapsing courses. Study-wide results and caveats: The study found TRBV5-6, TRBV5-1 and TRBV20-1 among roughly 5 TRBV segments more frequent in patients than controls. For normalized Chao1 diversity, multiple sclerosis patients scored significantly lower than controls did.

Comments on this clonotype: Its target is unknown.

Germline CDR1 is KGHDR and CDR2 is SFDVKD. CDR3 length: 16 residues. V was clipped by 5 bases and J by 6 bases; unmatched bases: 7. cDNA libraries of TCR beta carried unique molecular identifiers. T cells numbering roughly 0.9 to 10 million yielded cDNA molecules that totaled roughly 500,000. Each CDR3 protein gets one entry after TCRdb re-called the PCR reads with MiXCR. The sample includes some 260,000 distinct CDR3 sequences, 36% of them seen just once. The gene calls are TRBV24-1 and TRBJ1-4, with TRBD1 matching 11 bases. This sequence originates from a girl between 10 and 17 years old with multiple sclerosis. Sequences were obtained from blood. CDR3 nucleotide sequence: TGTGCCACCAGTGCCACCCCGGGACAGGGGGATGAAAAACTGTTTTTT. Protein: CATSATPGQGDEKLFF.